This TCR beta chain was identified during a study of T cells in Graves' hyperthyroidism and ophthalmopathy. Amplification targeted TCR beta CDR3 regions from RNA transcripts. The TCR CDR3 was amplified in a first-round RT-PCR using the HTBI primer set. TCRdb re-analysed the multiplex PCR reads in MiXCR, keeping a single row per CDR3 protein. This table holds some 760,000 distinct CDR3 sequences, around 15% found once. These patients, aged 18 to 65, had recently diagnosed hyperthyroidism lasting under 2 months. Reasons for excluding patients were uncontrolled infection, other autoimmune disease, pregnancy or lactation. Germline assignment: CDR1 MGHRA and CDR2 YSYEKL. This CDR3 region has 14 residues. V was cut by 1 base and J by 2 bases, with 9 bases left in between. In its sample, this clonotype was seen a few times. What it binds is unknown. Findings of the study overall: Most thyroid clonotypes expanded above 0.001 were also detected in blood.

The TCR was taken from a woman aged 18-35 years with Graves' hyperthyroidism. The chain recombines TRBV4-1 with TRBJ2-7; possibly TRBD2 for D (5 bases). Sequencing was carried out using blood. CDR3 sequence reads: CASSQGPRAYEQYF. Written as DNA, the CDR3 is TGCGCCAGCAGCCAAGGTCCGAGGGCCTACGAGCAGTACTTC.